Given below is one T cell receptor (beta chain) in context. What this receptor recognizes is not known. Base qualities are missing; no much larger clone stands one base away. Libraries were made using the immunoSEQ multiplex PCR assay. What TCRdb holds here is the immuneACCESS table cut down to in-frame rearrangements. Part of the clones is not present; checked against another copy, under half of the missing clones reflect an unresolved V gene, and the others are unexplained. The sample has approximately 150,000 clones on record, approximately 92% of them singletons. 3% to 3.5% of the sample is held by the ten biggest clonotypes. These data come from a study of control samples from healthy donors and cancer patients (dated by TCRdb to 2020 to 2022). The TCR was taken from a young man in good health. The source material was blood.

CDR3 region: CASSANTGLYGYTF. The DNA reads TGTGCCAGCAGCGCCAATACAGGGCTCTATGGCTACACCTTC. Recombination joined TRBV9 with TRBJ1-2; 6 matching bases give a weak D call of TRBD1. Inclusive of the bounding cysteine and phenylalanine, the CDR3 is 14 residues long. The read is trimmed to its CDR3 DNA, 42 bases read in frame from base 1. In the germline V gene, CDR1 corresponds to SGDLS and CDR2 to YYNGEE. The trim is 3 bases for V and 4 bases for J, with a gap of 13 bases between the germline ends.